A selection of T cell receptor beta chains follows, all from one sample in a study of CD8+ T cells in alopecia areata. TCRdb's table, derived via immunoSEQ multiplex PCR, lists solely in-frame clones and lacks some. The data hold fewer than 110,000 clones, with over 80% observed a single time. Here the sequenced sample was CD8+ T cells sorted from blood, taken at week 24, from a patient treated with tofacitinib. The receptors were sampled from a human donor with alopecia areata. CDR3s include the opening cysteine and the closing phenylalanine or tryptophan. Each record gives: V gene, clone size, J gene, CDR3 protein. Rows may omit the clone size; those that give it use once, few, many or a size class.

TRBV19,.,TRBJ2-1,CASGVEQFF
TRBV10-1,.,TRBJ2-3,CASSEVLDSVTDTQYF
TRBV5-6,.,TRBJ2-7,CASSSGTYTYEQYF
TRBV13,few,TRBJ2-5,CASSFRGFQETQYF
TRBV5-1,.,TRBJ2-2,CASSLERTGGTGELFF
TRBV9,.,TRBJ2-5,CASSVGYQGARETQYF
TRBV5-4,.,TRBJ2-5,CASSLPDRGPVDQETQYF
TRBV5-1,few,TRBJ2-1,CASSFGLGGFYNEQFF
TRBV7-9,.,TRBJ2-5,CASRSPRARLAGGQETQYF
TRBV11-1,.,TRBJ2-1,CASSLTGLPTEQFF
TRBV29-1,.,TRBJ2-2,CSVTTGTGELFF
TRBV7-2,.,TRBJ2-1,CASSFSWVGVATHNEQFF
TRBV2,.,TRBJ1-1,CASSEEGEQGPVDTEAFF
TRBV19,.,TRBJ2-5,CASSPGQQETQYF
TRBV4-2,medium-sized,TRBJ2-1,CASRVAGGSYNEQFF
TRBV23-1,.,TRBJ2-5,CASSQSVTLQETQYF
TRBV27,.,TRBJ1-2,CASSLRLDIRNYGYTF
TRBV5-1,few,TRBJ2-3,CASSRGEGPTDTQYF
TRBV7-9,.,TRBJ2-3,CASSTHPRTDSVTQYF
TRBV4-1,.,TRBJ1-1,CASSQRLTGVNTEAFF
TRBV5-4,.,TRBJ2-5,CASSLAVAGVEETQYF
TRBV5-4,.,TRBJ2-3,CASSSPPGPKFTDTQYF
TRBV29-1,.,TRBJ1-2,CSVEDRELNYGYTF
TRBV7-7,.,TRBJ2-1,CASSVWDGHNEQFF
TRBV29-1,.,TRBJ2-3,CSVEESTATDTQYF
TRBV27,.,TRBJ2-7,CASSLSQTGYEQYF
TRBV4-1,few,TRBJ2-3,CASRPWTSGISTDTQYF
TRBV25-1,once,TRBJ1-2,CASSEAFHNYGYTF
TRBV7-2,.,TRBJ2-3,CASTFSVLAGAPDTQYF
TRBV10-3,.,TRBJ1-2,CAIRVDSQSNYGYTF
TRBV5-1,few,TRBJ2-3,CASSLGERAADTQYF
TRBV6-1,.,TRBJ1-2,CACSDQANYGYTF
TRBV5-6,.,TRBJ2-7,CASSYRDAYEQYF